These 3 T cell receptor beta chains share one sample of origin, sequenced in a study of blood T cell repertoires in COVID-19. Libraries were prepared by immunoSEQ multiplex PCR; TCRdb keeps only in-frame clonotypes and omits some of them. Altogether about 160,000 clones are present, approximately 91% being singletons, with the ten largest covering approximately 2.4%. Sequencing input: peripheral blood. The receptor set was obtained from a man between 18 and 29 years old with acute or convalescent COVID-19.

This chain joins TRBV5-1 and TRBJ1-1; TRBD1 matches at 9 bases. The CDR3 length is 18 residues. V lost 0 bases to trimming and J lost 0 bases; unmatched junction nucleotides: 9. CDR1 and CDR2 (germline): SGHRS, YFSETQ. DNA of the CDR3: TGCGCCAGCAGCTTGGCCAGGGACAGGGCCCCTTTGAACACTGAAGCTTTCTTT. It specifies CASSLARDRAPLNTEAFF. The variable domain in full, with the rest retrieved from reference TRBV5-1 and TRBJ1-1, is KAGVTQTPRYLIKTRGQQVTLSCSPISGHRSVSWYQQTPGQGLQFLFEYFSETQRNKGNFPGRFSGRQFSNSRSEMNVSTLELGDSALYLCASSLARDRAPLNTEAFFGQGTRLTVV.

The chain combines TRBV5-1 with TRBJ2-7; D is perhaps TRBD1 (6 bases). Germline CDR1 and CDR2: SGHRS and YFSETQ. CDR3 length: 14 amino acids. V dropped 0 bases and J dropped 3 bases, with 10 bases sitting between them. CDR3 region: CASSLAGTSYEQYF. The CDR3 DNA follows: TGCGCCAGCAGCTTGGCCGGGACAAGCTACGAGCAGTACTTC.

The CDR3 DNA sequence: TGTGCCAGCAGCGGTTTGAGCAATCAGCCCCAGCATTTT. Protein product: CASSGLSNQPQHF. V gene TRBV6-5 combines with J gene TRBJ1-5, with unresolved D. There are 13 residues in the CDR3. The germline V and J ends were trimmed by 6 bases and 1 base, with 7 bases remaining between them. Germline V CDR1 and CDR2: MNHEY, SVGAGI.